This TCR beta chain derives from a study of T-cell memory formation after mild COVID-19. TCRdb ran MiXCR on the 5' RACE reads and lists one entry per CDR3 protein. Altogether roughly 52,000 distinct CDR3 sequences are present, more than 8% being singletons, with the ten largest covering roughly 1.2%. Germline lookup yields CDR1 SEHNR and CDR2 FQNEAQ (reference sequence). CDR3 length: 16 residues. Trimming stripped 3 bases from V and 6 bases from J, with 17 bases between. There are many counts of this clonotype. The clonotype was recovered from a man younger than 30 who had mild COVID-19 (a few samples of this study predate the infection). Cell type and time point are not known. The specimen was PBMCs or a T cell subset sorted from them (not recorded which). The chain carries TRBV7-9 and TRBJ2-2; tentatively, D is TRBD2 (6 bases). The CDR3 sequence: CASSFGGSGTPGELFF. DNA of the CDR3: TGTGCCAGCAGCTTTGGGGGTTCCGGGACTCCCGGGGAGCTGTTTTTT.